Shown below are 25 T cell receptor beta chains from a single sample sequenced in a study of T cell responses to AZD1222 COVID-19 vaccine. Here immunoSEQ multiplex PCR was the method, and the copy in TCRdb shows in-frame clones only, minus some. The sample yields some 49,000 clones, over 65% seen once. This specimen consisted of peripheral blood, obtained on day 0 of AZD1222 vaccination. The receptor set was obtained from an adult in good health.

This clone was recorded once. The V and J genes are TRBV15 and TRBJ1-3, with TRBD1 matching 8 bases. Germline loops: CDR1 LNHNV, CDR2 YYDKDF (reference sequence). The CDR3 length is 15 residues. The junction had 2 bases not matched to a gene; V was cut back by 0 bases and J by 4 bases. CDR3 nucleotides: TGTGCCACCAGCAGAGACAGGGGGCTGGGAAACACCATATATTTT. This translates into CATSRDRGLGNTIYF.

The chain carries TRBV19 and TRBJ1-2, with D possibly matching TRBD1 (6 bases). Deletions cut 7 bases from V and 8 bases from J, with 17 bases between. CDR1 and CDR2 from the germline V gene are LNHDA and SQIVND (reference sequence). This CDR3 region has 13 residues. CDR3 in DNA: TGTGCCAGTACCTCGGGGCAGGGGTTGGGCTACACCTTC. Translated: CASTSGQGLGYTF.

The CDR3 DNA reads TGTGCCAGCAGCCCCGGGGCCTCCTACGAGCAGTACTTC. Its translation: CASSPGASYEQYF. The V call is TRBV7-2, the J call TRBJ2-7, with D perhaps assigned TRBD1 or TRBD2 (5 bases each). In germline, CDR1 is SGHTA, CDR2 FQGNSA. There are 13 residues in the CDR3. Trimming took 5 bases from V and 0 from J, leaving 8 bases between them.

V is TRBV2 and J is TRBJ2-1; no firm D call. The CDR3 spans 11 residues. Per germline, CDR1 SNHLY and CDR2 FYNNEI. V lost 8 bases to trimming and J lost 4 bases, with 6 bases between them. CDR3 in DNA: TGTGCCAGCCTTTTTTACAATGAGCAGTTCTTC. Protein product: CASLFYNEQFF.

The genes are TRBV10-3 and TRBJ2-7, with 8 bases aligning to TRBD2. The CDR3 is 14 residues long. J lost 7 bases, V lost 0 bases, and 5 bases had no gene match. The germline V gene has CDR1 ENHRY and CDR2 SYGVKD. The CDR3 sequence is CAISESKASGEQYV. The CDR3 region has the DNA TGTGCCATCAGTGAGTCGAAGGCTAGCGGGGAGCAGTACGTC.

This CDR3 is CASSFGDSSTDTQYF. CDR3 sequence (DNA): TGTGCCAGCAGCTTTGGGGATTCTAGCACAGATACGCAGTATTTT. The chain combines TRBV5-8 with TRBJ2-3; the D is unclear. From germline, CDR1 is SGHTS and CDR2 YDEGEE. Trimming took 2 bases from V and 0 from J, leaving 10 bases between them. The CDR3 has 15 residues.

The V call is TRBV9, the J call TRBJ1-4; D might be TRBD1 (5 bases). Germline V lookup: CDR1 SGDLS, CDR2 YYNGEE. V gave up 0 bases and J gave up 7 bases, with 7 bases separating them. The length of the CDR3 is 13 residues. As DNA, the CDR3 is TGTGCCAGCAGCGTAGGGGGCGGTGAAAAACTGTTTTTT. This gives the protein CASSVGGGEKLFF.

The CDR3 region is CAISDKDYGYTF. CDR3 nucleotides: TGTGCCATCAGTGACAAGGACTATGGCTACACCTTC. The chain has TRBV10-3 and TRBJ1-2, with unresolved D. V was cut by 3 bases and J by 3 bases, with 5 bases left in between. The V gene's germline CDR1 is ENHRY and CDR2 SYGVKD. The CDR3 consists of 12 residues.

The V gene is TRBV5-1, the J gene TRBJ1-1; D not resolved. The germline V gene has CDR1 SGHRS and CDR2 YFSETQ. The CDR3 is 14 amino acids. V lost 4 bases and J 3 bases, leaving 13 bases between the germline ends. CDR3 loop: CASSMQVGDTEAFF. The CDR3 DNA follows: TGCGCCAGCAGCATGCAGGTGGGTGACACTGAAGCTTTCTTT.

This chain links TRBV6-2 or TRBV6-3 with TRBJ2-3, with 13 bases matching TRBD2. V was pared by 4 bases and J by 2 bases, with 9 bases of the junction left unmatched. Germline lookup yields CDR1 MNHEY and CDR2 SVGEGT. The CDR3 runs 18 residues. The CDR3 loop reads CASSWGTSGELYTDTQYF. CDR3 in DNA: TGTGCCAGCAGTTGGGGGACTAGCGGGGAGCTATACACAGATACGCAGTATTTT.

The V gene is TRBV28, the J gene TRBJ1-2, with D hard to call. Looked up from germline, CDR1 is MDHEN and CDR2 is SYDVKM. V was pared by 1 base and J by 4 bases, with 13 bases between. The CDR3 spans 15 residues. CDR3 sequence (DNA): TGTGCCAGCAGTTTATCTTTAGCCGGCGGCTATGGCTACACCTTC. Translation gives CASSLSLAGGYGYTF.

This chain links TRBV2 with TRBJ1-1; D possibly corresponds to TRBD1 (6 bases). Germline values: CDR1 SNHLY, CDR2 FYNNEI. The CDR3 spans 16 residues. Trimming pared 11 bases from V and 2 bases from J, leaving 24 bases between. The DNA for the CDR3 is TGTGCCGCCCGGGGGAGGGGGAAGGAACCTAACACTGAAGCTTTCTTT. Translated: CAARGRGKEPNTEAFF.

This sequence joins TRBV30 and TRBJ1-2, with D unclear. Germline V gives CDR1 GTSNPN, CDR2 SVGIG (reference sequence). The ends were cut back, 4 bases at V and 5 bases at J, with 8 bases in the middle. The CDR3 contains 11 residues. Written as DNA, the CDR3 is TGTGCCTGGAACAGACGATATGGCTACACCTTC. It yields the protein CAWNRRYGYTF.

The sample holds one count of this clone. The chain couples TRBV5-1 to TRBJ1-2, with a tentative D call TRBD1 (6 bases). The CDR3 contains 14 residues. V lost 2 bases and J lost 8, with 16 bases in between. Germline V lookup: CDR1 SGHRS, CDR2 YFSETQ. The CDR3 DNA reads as TGCGCCAGCAGCTTAGCAGGGGAGGGATACGGCTACACCTTC. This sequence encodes CASSLAGEGYGYTF.

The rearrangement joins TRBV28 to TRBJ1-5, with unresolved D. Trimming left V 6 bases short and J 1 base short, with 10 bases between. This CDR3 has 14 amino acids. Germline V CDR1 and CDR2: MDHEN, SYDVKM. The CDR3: CASSSARSNQPQHF. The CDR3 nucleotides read TGTGCCAGCAGCTCCGCCAGAAGCAATCAGCCCCAGCATTTT.

The chain's CDR3 is CASSLDPSSYNEQFF. The CDR3, as DNA: TGTGCCAGCAGCTTAGACCCGAGCTCCTACAATGAGCAGTTCTTC. The chain links TRBV7-2 to TRBJ2-1, with D uncertain. Germline loops: CDR1 SGHTA, CDR2 FQGNSA. Trimming took off 1 base at V and 0 bases at J, with 7 bases between the two ends. This CDR3 region has 15 residues.

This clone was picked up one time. The CDR3 reads CASSYDRGNTIYF. The CDR3 DNA reads as TGTGCCAGCAGCTATGATCGGGGAAACACCATATATTTT. The chain carries TRBV7-3 and TRBJ1-3; D is ambiguous. With 4 bases removed from V and 4 bases from J, the gap between germline ends came to 8 bases. Germline V gene sequence: CDR1 SGHTA, CDR2 FQGTGA. CDR3 length: 13 amino acids.

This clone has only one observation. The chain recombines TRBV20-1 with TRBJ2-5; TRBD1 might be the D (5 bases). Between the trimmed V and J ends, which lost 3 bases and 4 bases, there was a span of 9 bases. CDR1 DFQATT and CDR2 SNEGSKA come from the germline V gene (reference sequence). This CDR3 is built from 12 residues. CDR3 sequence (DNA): TGCAGTGCTAGTAGGACACCAGAGACCCAGTACTTC. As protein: CSASRTPETQYF.

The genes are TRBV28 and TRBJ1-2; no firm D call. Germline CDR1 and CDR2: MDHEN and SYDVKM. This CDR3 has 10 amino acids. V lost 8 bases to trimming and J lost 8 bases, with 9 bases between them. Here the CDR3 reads CASCGSGYTF. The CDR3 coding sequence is TGTGCCAGCTGCGGTAGCGGCTACACCTTC.

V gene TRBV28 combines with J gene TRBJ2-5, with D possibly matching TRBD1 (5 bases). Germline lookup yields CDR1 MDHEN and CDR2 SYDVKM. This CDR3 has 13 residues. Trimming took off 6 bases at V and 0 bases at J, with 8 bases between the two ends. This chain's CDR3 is CASRGANQETQYF. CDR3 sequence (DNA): TGTGCCAGCAGAGGGGCAAACCAAGAGACCCAGTACTTC.

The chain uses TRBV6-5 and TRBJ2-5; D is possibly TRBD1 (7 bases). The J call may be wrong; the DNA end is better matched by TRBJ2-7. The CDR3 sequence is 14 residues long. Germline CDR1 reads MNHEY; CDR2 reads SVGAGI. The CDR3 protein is CAAGRRQGAYEQYF. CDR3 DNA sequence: TGTGCCGCGGGGCGGAGGCAGGGGGCCTACGAGCAGTACTTC.

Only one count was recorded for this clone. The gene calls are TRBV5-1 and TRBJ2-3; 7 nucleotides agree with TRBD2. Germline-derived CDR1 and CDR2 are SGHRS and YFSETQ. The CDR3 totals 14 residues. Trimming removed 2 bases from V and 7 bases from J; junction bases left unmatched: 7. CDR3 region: CASSLSGKGNTQYF. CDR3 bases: TGCGCCAGCAGCTTAAGCGGGAAGGGGAATACGCAGTATTTT.

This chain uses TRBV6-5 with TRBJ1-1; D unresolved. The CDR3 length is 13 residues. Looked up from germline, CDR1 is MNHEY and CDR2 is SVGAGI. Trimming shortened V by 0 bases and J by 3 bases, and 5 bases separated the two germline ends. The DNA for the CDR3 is TGTGCCAGCAGTTACTCAGTGTACACTGAAGCTTTCTTT. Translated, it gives CASSYSVYTEAFF.

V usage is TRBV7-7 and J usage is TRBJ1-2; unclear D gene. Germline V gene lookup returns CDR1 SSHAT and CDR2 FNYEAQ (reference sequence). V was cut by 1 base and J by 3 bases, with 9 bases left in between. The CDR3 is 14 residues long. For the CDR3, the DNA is TGTGCCAGCAGCTTAGGTTCTGAGTACTATGGCTACACCTTC. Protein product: CASSLGSEYYGYTF.

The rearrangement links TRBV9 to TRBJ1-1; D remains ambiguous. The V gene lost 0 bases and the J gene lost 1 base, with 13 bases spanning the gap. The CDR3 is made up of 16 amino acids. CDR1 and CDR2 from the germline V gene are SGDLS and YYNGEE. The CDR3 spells CASSVGRVGKNTEAFF. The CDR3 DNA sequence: TGTGCCAGCAGCGTAGGCCGCGTGGGGAAGAACACTGAAGCTTTCTTT.